The next 16 T cell receptor beta chains were all read from a single sample in a study of control samples from healthy donors and cancer patients. The data were produced by immunoSEQ multiplex PCR, yet TCRdb's version contains in-frame clones alone and is incomplete. The sample contains over 150,000 clones, about 94% of which appear only once. Sequencing was carried out using PBMCs. The receptors were sampled from a man in his fifties or sixties with colorectal cancer.

This chain uses TRBV20-1 with TRBJ1-2, with no clear D. The germline V gene encodes CDR1 DFQATT and CDR2 SNEGSKA (reference sequence). Trimming left V 0 bases short and J 13 bases short, with 12 bases between. This CDR3 is 11 amino acids long. The CDR3 loop reads CSARDPKTVTF. Here the CDR3 DNA reads TGCAGTGCTAGAGATCCGAAGACCGTCACCTTC.

The rearrangement links TRBV5-1 to TRBJ2-5; TRBD1 matches at 8 bases. V gave up 3 bases and J gave up 5 bases; unmatched junction bases: 6. This CDR3 region has 14 residues. Per the germline V gene, CDR1 is SGHRS and CDR2 is YFSETQ. CDR3 protein: CASSSGTGQETQYF. The CDR3 DNA reads TGCGCCAGCAGCTCCGGGACAGGTCAGGAGACCCAGTACTTC.

The sample holds one count of this clone. The rearrangement joins TRBV11-2 to TRBJ1-5; TRBD1 is a possible D gene (5 bases). The CDR3 totals 14 residues. Trimming shortened V by 3 bases and J by 5 bases, and 11 bases separated the two germline ends. Germline V gene lookup returns CDR1 SGHAT and CDR2 FQNNGV. DNA of the CDR3: TGTGCCAGCAGCTTGGGAGGGGTGGATCAGCCCCAGCATTTT. Amino acids: CASSLGGVDQPQHF.

J is TRBJ2-3 and V is TRBV7-2; D may be TRBD2 (6 bases). V was pared by 6 bases and J by 4 bases, with 11 bases between. The germline V gene encodes CDR1 SGHTA and CDR2 FQGNSA. The CDR3 totals 13 residues. Here the CDR3 reads CASRLGGPDTQYF. The CDR3 nucleotides are TGTGCCAGCAGGTTGGGAGGCCCAGATACGCAGTATTTT.

This clone was detected only once. The chain carries TRBV2 and TRBJ1-6; 10 bases are shared with TRBD1. V lost 9 bases to trimming and J lost 11 bases; unmatched junction nucleotides: 7. This CDR3 spans 13 amino acids. The germline V gene encodes CDR1 SNHLY and CDR2 FYNNEI. CDR3 sequence: CASGGQGSPPLHF. CDR3 in DNA: TGTGCCAGTGGGGGACAGGGGTCTCCACCCCTCCACTTT. Using reference TRBV2 and TRBJ1-6 for the parts outside the CDR3, the full variable domain is EPEVTQTPSHQVTQMGQEVILRCVPISNHLYFYWYRQILGQKVEFLVSFYNNEISEKSEIFDDQFSVERPDGSNFTLKIRSTKLEDSAMYFCASGGQGSPPLHFGNGTRLTVT.

The genes are TRBV5-5 and TRBJ1-2; TRBD1 matches at 7 bases. Trimming took 2 bases from V and 1 from J; bases not matched to a gene: 5. The CDR3 totals 15 residues. The germline V gene has CDR1 SGHKS and CDR2 YYEKEE (reference sequence). The CDR3 sequence: CASSFTGEINYGYTF. The CDR3 nucleotides read TGTGCCAGCAGCTTTACAGGGGAGATTAACTATGGCTACACCTTC.

The chain combines TRBV6-6 with TRBJ2-2; 8 nucleotides match TRBD1. The CDR3 is 15 residues long. Germline V gives CDR1 MNHNY, CDR2 SVGAGI (reference sequence). The ends lost 6 bases at V and 5 bases at J; junction bases unmatched: 8. CDR3: CASSPGRGPTGELFF. CDR3 DNA: TGTGCCAGCAGCCCTGGCAGGGGGCCGACCGGGGAGCTGTTTTTT.

The CDR3 is CAWTKAGGYQETQYF. The CDR3 DNA reads TGTGCCTGGACTAAAGCGGGGGGTTACCAAGAGACCCAGTACTTC. The chain uses TRBV30 and TRBJ2-5; TRBD2 matches 9 bases. The CDR3 has 15 residues. V shed 4 bases, J shed 0 bases, and the junction held 6 bases outside the gene matches. CDR1 and CDR2 (germline): GTSNPN, SVGIG (reference sequence).

DNA for the CDR3: TGTGCCAGCAAGTCGGGGTATAGCACAGATACGCAGTATTTT. It encodes CASKSGYSTDTQYF. The chain carries TRBV3-1 (or the pseudogene TRBV3-2) and TRBJ2-3; TRBD2 is a possible D gene (5 bases). This CDR3 spans 14 amino acids. Trimming removed 7 bases at V and 0 bases at J, with 11 bases between. From germline, CDR1 is LGHDT and CDR2 YNNKEL (reference sequence).

The rearrangement joins TRBV30 to TRBJ1-2; D remains unclear. CDR1 is GTSNPN, CDR2 SVGIG, per germline (reference sequence). Trimming removed 3 bases from V and 8 bases from J, with 10 bases in between. The CDR3 is 11 residues long. Here the CDR3 reads CAWSPGWGYTF. CDR3 DNA sequence: TGTGCCTGGAGCCCTGGCTGGGGCTACACCTTC.

The gene calls are TRBV30 and TRBJ1-5, with no clear D. This CDR3 has 13 amino acids. The germline V gene has CDR1 GTSNPN and CDR2 SVGIG (reference sequence). Trimming stripped 5 bases from V and 3 bases from J, with 11 bases between. CDR3 coding DNA: TGTGCCTGGGGTGGAGCTTTCAATCAGCCCCAGCATTTT. It is translated as CAWGGAFNQPQHF.

J is TRBJ1-4 and V is TRBV30; D is perhaps TRBD1 (5 bases). The V end was cut by 0 bases, the J end by 8 bases, with 16 bases between. Per the germline V gene, CDR1 is GTSNPN and CDR2 is SVGIG (reference sequence). The CDR3 runs to 15 residues. The CDR3: CAWSVGATEGEKLFF. The CDR3 DNA reads TGTGCCTGGAGTGTAGGGGCGACAGAGGGGGAAAAACTGTTTTTT.

This chain links TRBV19 with TRBJ1-5, with D uncertain. Germline CDR1 reads LNHDA; CDR2 reads SQIVND (reference sequence). V dropped 6 bases and J dropped 4 bases, with 28 bases sitting between them. There are 19 residues in the CDR3. This CDR3 reads CASSRGRSGPRESNQPQHF. Written as DNA, the CDR3 is TGTGCCAGTAGCCGAGGCAGGAGCGGTCCTAGGGAATCGAATCAGCCCCAGCATTTT.

This clone was picked up a small number of times. The junction does not match germline at one end; this may be a read error. The chain combines TRBV30 with TRBJ1-1; D perhaps matches TRBD1 (6 bases). The V gene's germline CDR1 is GTSNPN and CDR2 SVGIG (reference sequence). The CDR3 consists of 13 residues. The CDR3 reads CAWGVQGGTEAFF. Here the CDR3 DNA reads TGTGCCTGGGGTGTACAGGGTGGCACTGAAGCTTTCTTT.

V is TRBV4-3 and J is TRBJ2-1, with 10 bases aligning to TRBD2. V shed 2 bases, J shed 4 bases, and the junction held 5 bases outside the gene matches. CDR3 length equals 16 residues. The germline V gene has CDR1 LGHNA and CDR2 YSLEER. CDR3 nucleotides: TGCGCCAGCAGCCAACTAGCGGGGGTTTCTTACAATGAGCAGTTCTTC. Residues: CASSQLAGVSYNEQFF.

The chain couples TRBV19 to TRBJ2-7; D is ambiguous. V lost 8 bases and J lost 1, with 12 bases in between. This CDR3 has 13 amino acids. CDR1 LNHDA and CDR2 SQIVND come from the germline V gene (reference sequence). CDR3 loop: CASGPKVSYEQYF. The DNA for the CDR3 is TGTGCCAGTGGACCAAAGGTTTCCTACGAGCAGTACTTC.